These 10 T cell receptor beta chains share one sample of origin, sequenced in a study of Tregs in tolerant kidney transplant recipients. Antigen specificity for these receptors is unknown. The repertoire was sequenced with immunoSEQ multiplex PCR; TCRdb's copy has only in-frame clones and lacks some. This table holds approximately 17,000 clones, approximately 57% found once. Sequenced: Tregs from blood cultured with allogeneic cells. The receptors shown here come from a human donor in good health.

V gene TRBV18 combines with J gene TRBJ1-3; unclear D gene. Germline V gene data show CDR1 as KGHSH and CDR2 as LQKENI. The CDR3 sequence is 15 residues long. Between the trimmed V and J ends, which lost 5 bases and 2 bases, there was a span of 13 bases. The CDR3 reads CASSEDRRTGNTIYF. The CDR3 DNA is TGTGCCAGCTCAGAGGATAGAAGGACTGGAAACACCATATATTTT.

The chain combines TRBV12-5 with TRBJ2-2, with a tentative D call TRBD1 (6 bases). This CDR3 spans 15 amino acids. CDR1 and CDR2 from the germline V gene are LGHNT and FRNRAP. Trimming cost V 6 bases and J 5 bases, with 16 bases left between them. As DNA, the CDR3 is TGTGCTAGTGGCCGCCCCACAGGGACAACCGGGGAGCTGTTTTTT. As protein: CASGRPTGTTGELFF.

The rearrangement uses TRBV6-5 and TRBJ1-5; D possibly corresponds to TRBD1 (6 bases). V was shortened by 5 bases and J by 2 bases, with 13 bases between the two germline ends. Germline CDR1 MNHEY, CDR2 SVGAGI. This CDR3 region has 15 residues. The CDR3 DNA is TGTGCCAGCAGTCCCTCAGGGGTGGGCAATCAGCCCCAGCATTTT. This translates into CASSPSGVGNQPQHF.

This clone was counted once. CDR3 nucleotide sequence: TGTGCCTGGAGTGTATCTCCTGGCTACACCTTC. This codes for CAWSVSPGYTF. The chain has TRBV30 and TRBJ1-2; D is unresolved. The CDR3 has 11 amino acids. Trimming cost V 0 bases and J 7 bases, with 6 bases left between them. The germline CDR1 and CDR2 sequences are GTSNPN and SVGIG (reference sequence). The complete variable domain, with remaining parts taken from reference TRBV30 and TRBJ1-2, reads SQTIHQWPATLVQPVGSPLSLECTVEGTSNPNLYWYRQAAGRGLQLLFYSVGIGQISSEVPQNLSASRPQDRQFILSSKKLLLSDSGFYLCAWSVSPGYTFGSGTRLTVV.

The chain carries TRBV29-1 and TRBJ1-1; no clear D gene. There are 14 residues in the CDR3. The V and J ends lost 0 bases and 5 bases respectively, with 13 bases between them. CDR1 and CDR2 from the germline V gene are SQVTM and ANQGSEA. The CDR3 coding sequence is TGCAGCGTTGAAGAGGTCCGGGGAGTAACTGAAGCTTTCTTT. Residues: CSVEEVRGVTEAFF.

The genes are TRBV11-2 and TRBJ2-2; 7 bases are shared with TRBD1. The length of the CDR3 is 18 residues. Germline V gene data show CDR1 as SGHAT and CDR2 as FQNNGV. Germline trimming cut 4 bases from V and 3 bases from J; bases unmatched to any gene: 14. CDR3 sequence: CASSSERLRDRDTGELFF. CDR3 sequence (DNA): TGTGCCAGCAGCTCAGAAAGGCTCCGGGACAGAGACACCGGGGAGCTGTTTTTT.

The CDR3 DNA follows: TGCGCCAGCAGCCAAAGACTTGGAGGGGGCGCCGATGAAGCTTTCTTT. Translation gives CASSQRLGGGADEAFF. The chain has TRBV4-3 and TRBJ1-1, with 7 bases identical to TRBD1. Looked up from germline, CDR1 is LGHNA and CDR2 is YSLEER. The junction had 13 bases not matched to a gene; V was cut back by 2 bases and J by 7 bases. The CDR3 has 16 amino acids.

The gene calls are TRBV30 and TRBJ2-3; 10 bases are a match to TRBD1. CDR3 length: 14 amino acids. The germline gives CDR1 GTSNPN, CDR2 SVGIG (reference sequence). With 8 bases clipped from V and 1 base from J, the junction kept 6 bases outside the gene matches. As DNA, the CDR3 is TGTGCCGGTGACAGGGGGCGCGGCACAGATACGCAGTATTTT. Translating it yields CAGDRGRGTDTQYF.

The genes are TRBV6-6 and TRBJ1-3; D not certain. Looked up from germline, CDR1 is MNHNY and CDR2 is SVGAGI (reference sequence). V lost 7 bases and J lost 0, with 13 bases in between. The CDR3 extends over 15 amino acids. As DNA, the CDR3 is TGTGCCAGCATAACAGTCTCGAGCTCTGGAAACACCATATATTTT. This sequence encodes CASITVSSSGNTIYF.

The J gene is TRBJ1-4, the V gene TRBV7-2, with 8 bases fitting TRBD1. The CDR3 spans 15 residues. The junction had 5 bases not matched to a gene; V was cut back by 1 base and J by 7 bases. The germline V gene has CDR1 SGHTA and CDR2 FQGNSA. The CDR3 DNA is TGTGCCAGCAGCTTAGTCGGACAGGGCGGTGAAAAACTGTTTTTT. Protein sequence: CASSLVGQGGEKLFF.